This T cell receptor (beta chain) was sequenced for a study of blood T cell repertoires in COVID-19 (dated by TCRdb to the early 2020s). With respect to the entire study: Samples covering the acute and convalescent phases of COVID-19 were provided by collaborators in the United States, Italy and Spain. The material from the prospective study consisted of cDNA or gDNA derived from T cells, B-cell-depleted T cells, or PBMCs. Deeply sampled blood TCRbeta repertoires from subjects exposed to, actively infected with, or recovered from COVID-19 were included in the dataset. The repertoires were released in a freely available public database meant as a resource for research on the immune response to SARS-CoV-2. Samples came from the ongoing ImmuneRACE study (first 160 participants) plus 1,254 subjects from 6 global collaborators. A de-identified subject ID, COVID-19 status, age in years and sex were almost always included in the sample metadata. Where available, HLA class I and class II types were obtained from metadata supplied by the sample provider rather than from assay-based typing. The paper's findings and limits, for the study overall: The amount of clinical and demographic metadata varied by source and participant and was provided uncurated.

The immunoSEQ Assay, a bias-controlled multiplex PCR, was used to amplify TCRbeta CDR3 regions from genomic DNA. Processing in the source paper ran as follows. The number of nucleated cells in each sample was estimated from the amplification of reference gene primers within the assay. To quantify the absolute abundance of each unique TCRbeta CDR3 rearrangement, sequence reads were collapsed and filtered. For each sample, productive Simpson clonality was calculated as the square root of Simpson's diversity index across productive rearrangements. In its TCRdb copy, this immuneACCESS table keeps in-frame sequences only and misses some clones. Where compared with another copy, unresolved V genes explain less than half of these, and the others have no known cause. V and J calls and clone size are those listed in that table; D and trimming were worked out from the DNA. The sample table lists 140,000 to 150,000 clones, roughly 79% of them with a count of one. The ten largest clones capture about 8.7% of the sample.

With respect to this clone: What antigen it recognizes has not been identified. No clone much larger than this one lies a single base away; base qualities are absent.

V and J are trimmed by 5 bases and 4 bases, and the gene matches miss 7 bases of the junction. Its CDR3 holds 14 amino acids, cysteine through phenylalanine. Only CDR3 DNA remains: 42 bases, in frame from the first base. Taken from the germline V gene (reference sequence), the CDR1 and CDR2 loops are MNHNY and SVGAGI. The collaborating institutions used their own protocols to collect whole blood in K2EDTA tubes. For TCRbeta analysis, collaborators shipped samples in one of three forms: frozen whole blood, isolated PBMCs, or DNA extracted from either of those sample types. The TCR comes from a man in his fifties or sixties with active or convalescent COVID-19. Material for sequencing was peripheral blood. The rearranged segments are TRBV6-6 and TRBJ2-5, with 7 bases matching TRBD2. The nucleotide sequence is TGTGCCAGCAGTCCACCTGGGGGGGTAGAGACCCAGTACTTC. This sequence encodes CASSPPGGVETQYF.